The sequence of this T cell receptor beta chain was determined in a study of blood T cells in healthy people across ages. Findings and caveats of the study: Naive and antigen-experienced cells could not be conclusively compared, given unsorted PBMCs. Per million T cells, the diversity of TCR beta decreased roughly linearly as age advanced.

A second PCR, run for about 7 to 11 cycles, used a sample-barcoded 5' primer plus a J-beta primer mix. MiXCR, applied by TCRdb to the 5' RACE reads, yields one record per CDR3 protein. The profile shows 850,000 or so distinct CDR3 sequences, 29% of them singletons. In its sample, this clonotype was seen many times. Its target is not known. Germline V gives CDR1 SGHTA, CDR2 FQGNSA. Trimming shortened V by 1 base and J by 5 bases, and 12 bases separated the two germline ends. This CDR3 has 15 amino acids. The specimen sequenced was blood. The TCR was taken from a woman at least 80 years old in good health. V usage is TRBV7-2 and J usage is TRBJ2-4; possibly TRBD1 or TRBD2 for D (5 bases each). Written as DNA, the CDR3 is TGTGCCAGCAGCTTAGAGAGGGGCCCCGAAAACATTCAGTACTTC. Protein product: CASSLERGPENIQYF.